Included here is one TCR beta chain sequence, with context. The germline V and J ends were trimmed by 2 bases and 4 bases, with 6 bases remaining between them. The CDR3 is 13 amino acids. From germline, CDR1 is MNHNS and CDR2 SASEGT. Clones were sequenced by immunoSEQ multiplex PCR, and TCRdb holds only the in-frame ones, with some missing. Here the sample spans about 190,000 clones, approximately 83% being singletons. These data originate in a study of cytomegalovirus exposure and HLA in healthy donors. Whole-study context: A later analysis reported the same platform for the 120 validation repertoires and the 666 first-cohort repertoires.

This TCR was sampled from a woman aged 18-29 years in good health and CMV-seropositive. V usage is TRBV6-1 and J usage is TRBJ1-5; D unresolved. Sequencing was carried out using PBMCs. CDR3 sequence: CASSESINQPQHF. CDR3 in DNA: TGTGCCAGCAGTGAATCTATAAATCAGCCCCAGCATTTT.